This TCR beta chain was recorded in a study of blood T cell repertoires in COVID-19. Study information: COVID-19 samples from acute and convalescent phases originated in the United States, Italy and Spain. Nucleic acid was either cDNA or gDNA, and it came from T cells, B-cell-depleted T cells, or PBMCs.

The CDR3 has 14 amino acids. Germline loops: CDR1 SEHNR, CDR2 FQNEAQ (reference sequence). Trimming took 6 bases from V and 0 from J; bases not matched to a gene: 3. In the source study's methods: Estimated nucleated cell counts came from reference gene primer amplification. Sequencing used immunoSEQ multiplex PCR; TCRdb keeps in-frame clones, though not all of them. The V and J calls and clone size are taken from that table; D and trimming were inferred from the DNA. Here the sample spans about 200,000 clones, roughly 91% being singletons. This chain joins TRBV7-9 and TRBJ1-1; TRBD1 agrees at 8 bases. The receptor was derived from a human donor in a cohort sampled during active COVID-19. What was sequenced was peripheral blood. The CDR3 DNA follows: TGTGCCAGCAGGCCAGGGGGCGTGAACACTGAAGCTTTCTTT. Protein: CASRPGGVNTEAFF.